A single sample gave rise to the 7 T cell receptor beta chains below, sequenced in a study of response to subunit inactivated influenza vaccine. TCRdb reprocessed the RT-PCR reads via MiXCR and lists one record per CDR3 protein. Here the sample spans some 850,000 distinct CDR3 sequences, roughly 20% being singletons. Sample: PBMCs from blood, taken about 5 days after vaccination. These receptor sequences come from a man aged 50-59 years who received an inactivated influenza vaccine.

This clonotype occurred once. This chain connects TRBV28 to TRBJ2-1; 8 positions agree with TRBD1. This CDR3 contains 15 residues. Germline V gene sequence: CDR1 MDHEN, CDR2 SYDVKM. V gave up 6 bases and J gave up 6 bases; unmatched junction bases: 10. This CDR3 is CASSPPGQVGNEQFF. CDR3 DNA: TGTGCCAGCAGCCCGCCGGGACAGGTCGGCAATGAGCAGTTCTTC.

This clonotype was counted between two and nine times. A read error may account for a junction end that differs from germline. The chain uses TRBV29-1 and TRBJ1-2; the match to TRBD1 covers 8 bases. CDR3 length equals 14 residues. Germline V gene data show CDR1 as SQVTM and CDR2 as ANQGSEA. CDR3 coding DNA: TGCAGCGTTGAAGAGGGGGGTCGGACAGGGCTTTATGCCTTC. Encoded protein: CSVEEGGRTGLYAF.

In the case of this clonotype: A single base separates this from a much larger clone, so it may be a read error. V usage is TRBV20-1 and J usage is TRBJ2-7, with a tentative D call TRBD2 (6 bases). The germline V and J ends were trimmed by 2 bases and 3 bases, with 14 bases remaining between them. The CDR3 has 14 amino acids. Germline CDR1 DFQATT, CDR2 SNEGSKA (reference sequence). The CDR3 nucleotides are TGCAGTGCTAGACTTAGGGACTCTTACTACGAGCAGTACTTC. Translating gives CSARLRDSYYEQYF.

This clonotype has a handful of counts. The genes are TRBV5-5 and TRBJ2-1; D unclear. Per germline, CDR1 SGHKS and CDR2 YYEKEE (reference sequence). V was pared by 3 bases and J by 3 bases, with 10 bases between. The CDR3 extends over 14 amino acids. The CDR3 is CASSSIWGYNEQFF. The CDR3 DNA reads as TGTGCCAGCAGCTCGATTTGGGGCTACAATGAGCAGTTCTTC.

This chain links TRBV24-1 with TRBJ2-1; 11 bases map to TRBD2. Trimming cost V 4 bases and J 4 bases; bases outside gene matches: 8. The V gene's germline CDR1 is KGHDR and CDR2 SFDVKD. The CDR3 totals 17 residues. The CDR3 region has the DNA TGTGCCACCAGTGAACAAGGGACTAGCGGAGATTACAATGAGCAGTTCTTC. It translates to CATSEQGTSGDYNEQFF.

The chain has TRBV20-1 and TRBJ2-1; no definite D call. Trimming stripped 1 base from V and 6 bases from J, with 7 bases between. CDR3 size: 12 residues. Germline-derived CDR1 and CDR2 are DFQATT and SNEGSKA (reference sequence). CDR3 sequence: CSARGIVNEQFF. In DNA form, the CDR3 reads TGCAGTGCTAGAGGAATTGTCAATGAGCAGTTCTTC.

The chain couples TRBV7-3 to TRBJ2-3; 11 nucleotides line up with TRBD2. The germline CDR1 and CDR2 sequences are SGHTA and FQGTGA. Trimming removed 5 bases from V and 6 bases from J; junction bases left unmatched: 4. The CDR3 is made up of 14 amino acids. The CDR3 bases are TGTGCCAGCAGCCCTTGGACTAGCGGGGATACGCAGTATTTT. Protein product: CASSPWTSGDTQYF.